This record concerns one TCR beta chain sequence. It has no known antigen specificity. No qualities accompany the bases; no much larger clone lies one base away. This sample is part of a study of T cell responses to AZD1222 COVID-19 vaccine (TCRdb year 2021). About the full investigation: TCR sequencing covered roughly 230 trial participants: 200 to 220 given two doses of AZD1222 and 26 given two doses of MenACWY control vaccine. Enrollment into the trials was organized by age into subgroups of 18-55, 56-69 and 70-plus years, and those subgroups contained roughly 150, 30 and 60 TCR-sequenced participants, respectively.

The germline V gene (reference sequence) sets CDR1 to LNHNV and CDR2 to YYDKDF. The CDR3, cysteine through phenylalanine, is 18 amino acids long. Only the CDR3 region is kept as DNA, spanning 54 bases read in frame from base 1. Relative to germline, V is missing 5 bases and J is missing 1 base, with 9 bases of the junction outside any gene match. The CDR3 regions of human TCRbeta chains were analyzed by immunosequencing. In the original analysis: TCRs in the repertoires were matched against a reference library of SARS-CoV-2-specific TCRs that had been generated with the MIRA antigen-specificity platform. Breadth meant the fraction of unique TCRs that were SARS-CoV-2-associated, whereas depth meant the fraction of total T cells that were SARS-CoV-2-associated. Using the MIRA data, every spike-specific TCR was mapped to the spike region that the TCR reacted to and assigned to either a CD4 or a CD8 class. Log10-transformed breadth and depth values were compared by one-way ANOVA with Sidak's multiple comparisons tests. Imported from immuneACCESS, the table was reduced by TCRdb to in-frame sequences with V and J called. These copies leave out some clones; in studies compared against another copy, an unresolved V gene accounts for under half, and the cause of the remainder is not known. The V and J calls and clone size were taken over from that table, and D and trimming were inferred from the DNA. Recorded for this sample are 99,000 or so clones; roughly 89% of them occurred a single time. The ten largest make up about two fifths of the sample.

The paper as a whole reports these results and caveats: Conclusions about previously exposed vaccinees are limited, since just five or six AZD1222 recipients were seropositive for SARS-CoV-2 at baseline. Most participants were white British and females outnumbered males, and the authors suggested that clonal diversity may have been underestimated. Epitopes outside the regions mutated in the B.1.351 and B.1.1.7 variants were reportedly recognized by nearly half of the unique spike-specific TCRs. No day 14 peak-response samples were available, so repertoires were characterized only after the peak T cell response. The 56-69-year group was small, and its depth increase did not reach significance, likely because of low power. The whole spike protein was spanned by vaccine-associated CD4 TCRs, and dominant responses were seen in regions 160-218 and 743-854. After two AZD1222 doses, both the breadth and the depth of spike-specific TCRs were significantly higher than at day 0 and than in MenACWY recipients.

The time point label, read with the paper, signifies: about 28 days (+/-7) after the second vaccine dose. AZD1222 recipients given second doses at about 4 weeks or at about 12 weeks were pooled, since spike-specific TCR depth and breadth were not found to differ between the two schedules. The vaccinee samples were drawn from two UK trials, COV001 and COV002, one of which was a single-blind randomized controlled phase 2/3 trial testing AZD1222 (ChAdOx1 nCoV-19) in healthy adults. For TCRbeta chain sequencing, PBMC samples from trial participants were taken at day 0 and at day 28 after the second dose.

The sequencing here drew on peripheral blood, taken 28 days after the second AZD1222 dose. The rearranged segments are TRBV15 and TRBJ2-3; 13 central bases correspond to TRBD2. This clonotype originated in an adult who received the AZD1222 COVID-19 vaccine. The CDR3 region: CATSGGLAGVRGTDTQYF. In nucleotides, the sequence is TGTGCCACCAGCGGCGGACTAGCGGGAGTGCGAGGCACAGATACGCAGTATTTT.